The clone carrying this T cell receptor (beta chain) is deemed medium-sized (0.01 to 0.1%). As yet, its antigen is unknown. The CDR3 sequence is 16 residues long. CDR1 is PRHDT and CDR2 is FYEKMQ in the germline V gene (reference sequence). V was pared by 5 bases and J by 5 bases, with 6 bases of the junction left unmatched. Assay: immunoSEQ multiplex PCR; the TCRdb copy retains only in-frame clones and omits some. The sample gives more than 90,000 clones, 88% of which show up once; 3.5% to 4% is in the top ten. This specimen comes from a study of T cell responses to AZD1222 COVID-19 vaccine. Study-level results: Only five to seven individuals given AZD1222 were seropositive at baseline. After two AZD1222 doses, spike-specific TCR breadth and depth rose versus day 0. Researchers report vaccine-associated CD4 TCRs spanning spike, with dominance at 160-218 and 743-854.

Pooling was applied to second doses at about 4 or about 12 weeks. The sample was peripheral blood, taken 28 days after the second AZD1222 dose. This sequence was found in an adult who received the AZD1222 COVID-19 vaccine. The genes are TRBV13 and TRBJ2-5, with 15 bases identical to TRBD2. The CDR3: CASSPGLAGGPETQYF. CDR3 in DNA: TGTGCCAGCAGCCCCGGACTAGCGGGAGGGCCGGAGACCCAGTACTTC.